These 16 T cell receptor beta chains originate from one sample sequenced in a study of blood T cell repertoires in COVID-19. Data came from immunoSEQ multiplex PCR; TCRdb stores just in-frame clones and leaves some out. The profile shows around 200,000 clones, around three quarters of them singletons. The sample taken for sequencing was peripheral blood. The source of these receptors is a woman in her 70s with acute or convalescent COVID-19.

The rearrangement links TRBV5-1 to TRBJ1-3, with D possibly matching TRBD1 (6 bases). Trimming shortened V by 5 bases and J by 5 bases, and 14 bases separated the two germline ends. Germline loops: CDR1 SGHRS, CDR2 YFSETQ. This CDR3 has 14 amino acids. The CDR3 reads CASSSGTRRNTIYF. CDR3 nucleotides: TGCGCCAGCAGTTCCGGGACACGTCGAAACACCATATATTTT. Full variable domain (missing parts from reference TRBV5-1 and TRBJ1-3): KAGVTQTPRYLIKTRGQQVTLSCSPISGHRSVSWYQQTPGQGLQFLFEYFSETQRNKGNFPGRFSGRQFSNSRSEMNVSTLELGDSALYLCASSSGTRRNTIYFGEGSWLTVV.

The V call is TRBV29-1, the J call TRBJ2-5, with TRBD2 matching 8 bases. The CDR3 length is 13 residues. Germline assignment: CDR1 SQVTM and CDR2 ANQGSEA. Unmatched junction bases numbered 10, after V lost 8 bases and J lost 5 bases. CDR3 sequence (DNA): TGCAGCACTGAGTGGGGACTAGGGGAGACCCAGTACTTC. Translating gives CSTEWGLGETQYF.

This clone appeared a single time. The chain joins TRBV27 to TRBJ1-2; TRBD1 is a possible D gene (6 bases). Germline CDR1 is MNHEY and CDR2 is SMNVEV (reference sequence). V lost 5 bases to trimming and J lost 6 bases, with 13 bases between them. The CDR3 contains 13 residues. The CDR3, as DNA: TGTGCCAGCAGTCCGACAGGACCACATGGCTACACCTTC. Encoded protein: CASSPTGPHGYTF.

As regards this clone: Distinct nucleotide sequences in the sample also encode this CDR3. The V and J genes are TRBV27 and TRBJ2-7, with TRBD1 matching 7 bases. Losses at the gene ends were 5 bases for V and 2 bases for J; bases not matched to a gene: 3. From germline, CDR1 is MNHEY and CDR2 SMNVEV (reference sequence). This CDR3 contains 13 residues. CDR3: CASSRTGPYEQYF. The CDR3 DNA follows: TGTGCCAGCAGTAGGACAGGTCCCTACGAGCAGTACTTC.

This clone was recorded a few times. V usage is TRBV28 and J usage is TRBJ1-3, with D maybe TRBD1 (6 bases). This CDR3 contains 17 residues. V was shortened by 5 bases and J by 0 bases, with 17 bases between the two germline ends. CDR1 is MDHEN, CDR2 SYDVKM, per germline. The CDR3 spells CASSPLLTGPSGNTIYF. Here the CDR3 DNA reads TGTGCCAGCAGTCCCTTACTGACAGGACCCTCTGGAAACACCATATATTTT.

This clone was picked up one time. The chain is built from TRBV30 and TRBJ2-7; D is unresolved. V shed 2 bases and J shed 6 bases, with 14 bases lying between them. This CDR3 region has 13 residues. The germline CDR1 and CDR2 sequences are GTSNPN and SVGIG (reference sequence). The CDR3 here is CAWSPTVVAEQYF. CDR3 bases: TGTGCCTGGAGTCCTACGGTAGTTGCCGAGCAGTACTTC.

The chain uses TRBV29-1 and TRBJ2-5; TRBD2 agrees at 8 bases. V trimming: 6 bases; J trimming: 4 bases; junction bases outside the gene matches: 10. This CDR3 has 14 residues. From germline, CDR1 is SQVTM and CDR2 ANQGSEA. CDR3 nucleotides: TGCAGCGTAGTAAGCGGGAGTGGGTCAGAGACCCAGTACTTC. Its translation: CSVVSGSGSETQYF.

The chain uses TRBV28 and TRBJ2-7; possible D gene TRBD1, 5 bases. V was trimmed by 5 bases and J by 2 bases, leaving 10 bases between them. The CDR3 contains 13 residues. Per the germline V gene, CDR1 is MDHEN and CDR2 is SYDVKM. CDR3 amino acids: CASSVRDPYEQYF. In nucleotides, the CDR3 is TGTGCCAGCAGTGTCAGGGATCCCTACGAGCAGTACTTC.

The V call is TRBV7-2, the J call TRBJ1-1; D is ambiguous. The CDR3 spans 15 residues. Germline lookup yields CDR1 SGHTA and CDR2 FQGNSA. Trimming removed 1 base from V and 1 base from J, with 10 bases in between. This CDR3 is CASSLGVGRNTEAFF. The CDR3 DNA reads as TGTGCCAGCAGCTTAGGAGTGGGCAGGAACACTGAAGCTTTCTTT.

The chain couples TRBV29-1 to TRBJ1-2; 9 nucleotides line up with TRBD1. There are 13 residues in the CDR3. The ends lost 5 bases at V and 4 bases at J; junction bases unmatched: 5. Per germline, CDR1 SQVTM and CDR2 ANQGSEA. As DNA, the CDR3 is TGCAGCGTTTCGGACAGGGGTAGCTATGGCTACACCTTC. It codes for CSVSDRGSYGYTF.

This clone was detected a few times. The chain recombines TRBV28 with TRBJ1-4; TRBD1 is a possible D gene (5 bases). The V and J ends lost 2 bases and 8 bases respectively, with 12 bases between them. The CDR3 is 14 residues long. Looked up from germline, CDR1 is MDHEN and CDR2 is SYDVKM. In nucleotides, the CDR3 is TGTGCCAGCAGTTTAGGCGGGGGTGAAGAAAAACTGTTTTTT. It yields the protein CASSLGGGEEKLFF. Supplemented by reference TRBV28 and TRBJ1-4, the full variable domain reads DVKVTQSSRYLVKRTGEKVFLECVQDMDHENMFWYRQDPGLGLRLIYFSYDVKMKEKGDIPEGYSVSREKKERFSLILESASTNQTSMYLCASSLGGGEEKLFFGSGTQLSVL.

The chain links TRBV7-3 to TRBJ2-7, with D tentatively TRBD2 (6 bases). This CDR3 has 16 amino acids. Per germline, CDR1 SGHTA and CDR2 FQGTGA. The V end lost 1 base, the J end lost 1 base, and 14 bases lay between the germline ends. The CDR3 DNA reads as TGTGCCAGCAGCTTAAAGGGCCCTGGGACTTCCTACGAGCAGTACTTC. Protein sequence: CASSLKGPGTSYEQYF.

This clone was seen more than once but under ten times. This chain connects TRBV27 to TRBJ1-4; the match to TRBD1 covers 8 bases. Germline V CDR1 and CDR2: MNHEY, SMNVEV (reference sequence). The CDR3 length is 14 residues. The V gene end was trimmed by 6 bases and the J gene end by 7 bases; junction bases not matched to a gene: 7. The chain's CDR3 is CASRVDRAAEKLFF. CDR3 sequence (DNA): TGTGCCAGCAGAGTGGACAGGGCGGCTGAAAAACTGTTTTTT. The full variable domain, with the rest looked up from reference TRBV27 and TRBJ1-4, is EAQVTQNPRYLITVTGKKLTVTCSQNMNHEYMSWYRQDPGLGLRQIYYSMNVEVTDKGDVPEGYKVSRKEKRNFPLILESPSPNQTSLYFCASRVDRAAEKLFFGSGTQLSVL.

V gene TRBV28 combines with J gene TRBJ1-1, with a tentative D call TRBD1 (6 bases). CDR1 and CDR2 (germline): MDHEN, SYDVKM. The CDR3 contains 14 residues. Trimming shortened V by 2 bases and J by 5 bases, and 12 bases separated the two germline ends. The CDR3 region is CASSLQQGWTEAFF. DNA for the CDR3: TGTGCCAGCAGTTTACAGCAGGGGTGGACTGAAGCTTTCTTT.

This rearrangement joins TRBV11-3 to TRBJ2-1, with 7 bases matching TRBD2. Germline CDR1 is SGHNT and CDR2 is YENEEA. The CDR3 contains 13 residues. V lost 2 bases to trimming and J lost 5 bases; unmatched junction nucleotides: 0. The DNA of the CDR3 is TGTGCCAGCAGCTTACTAGCGGACAATGAGCAGTTCTTC. The encoded protein is CASSLLADNEQFF.

This chain uses TRBV29-1 with TRBJ1-1; D is ambiguous. The germline V and J ends were trimmed by 0 bases and 11 bases, with 4 bases remaining between them. The CDR3 loop spans 9 amino acids. Germline V gives CDR1 SQVTM, CDR2 ANQGSEA. The CDR3 region has the DNA TGCAGCGTTGAAGATCAGGCTTTCTTT. It translates to CSVEDQAFF.